Reported below is one T cell receptor (beta chain). The junction departs from the called germline gene at one end, perhaps through a read error. Germline V CDR1 and CDR2: SGHKS, YYEKEE (reference sequence). This CDR3 has 13 residues. Preparation of the TCRbeta library involved a method that used unique molecular identifiers. One entry per CDR3 protein, called by TCRdb with MiXCR from the PCR reads. The table lists around 600,000 distinct CDR3 sequences, approximately 17% of them singletons. The data originate from a study of T-cell reconstitution after alpha-beta-depleted transplantation in children. Specimen: PBMCs from the stem cell graft donor, collected from the stem cell graft. The rearrangement uses TRBV5-5 and TRBJ2-5, with D possibly being TRBD1 (6 bases). This TCR came from a human donor who donated a stem cell graft to a child with acute myeloid leukemia. The CDR3 loop reads CASRLDSQRTQYF. The CDR3 DNA reads TGTGCCAGCAGGTTGGACAGCCAGAGGACCCAGTACTTC.